Presented here are 14 T cell receptor beta chains from one specimen sequenced in a study of regulatory T cells in long-lasting Graves disease (dated by TCRdb to 2020 to 2022). Library preparation was by multiplex PCR. Sequencing instrument: Illumina HiSeq 4000. CDR3 regions were amplified by Arm-PCR with iRepertoire HTBI primers to construct TCR beta libraries. TCRdb cleaned the public reads at Q25 with fastp, built clones with MiXCR and kept in-frame beta chains. Rows with one shared CDR3 protein collapse into an entry with the most common genes and DNA. This sample comprises around 480,000 distinct CDR3 sequences, 15% to 20% of them detected only once. 20% to 30% of the sample is held by the ten biggest clonotypes. The time point tag for this specimen amounts to: newly diagnosed GD, antithyroid drugs for less than 3 months. For both TCR sequencing and RNA sequencing, RNA was extracted from PBMCs using TRIzol.

The sample also formed part of further work on T cells in Graves' hyperthyroidism and ophthalmopathy.

The source was peripheral blood mononuclear cells (PBMCs), collected at new diagnosis, from a patient treated with antithyroid drugs. The source is a woman aged 35-60 years with Graves disease. Donor details come from another sample of the same person, matched by shared clones.

The rearrangement links TRBV7-6 to TRBJ2-2; 12 bases are shared with TRBD2. Looked up from germline, CDR1 is SGHVS and CDR2 is FNYEAQ. The ends lost 2 bases at V and 0 bases at J; junction bases unmatched: 1. CDR3 length: 17 amino acids. The CDR3 sequence: CASSLTSGGPNTGELFF. In DNA, the CDR3 is TGTGCCAGCAGCTTAACTAGCGGGGGGCCGAACACCGGGGAGCTGTTTTTT.

CDR3 sequence (DNA): TGTGCCAGCAGTTACTTGCGGGGGGTCGGGGATACGCAGTATTTT. Its protein product is CASSYLRGVGDTQYF. The chain is built from TRBV6-5 and TRBJ2-3, with 8 bases identical to TRBD2. Germline CDR1 is MNHEY and CDR2 is SVGAGI. This CDR3 has 15 residues. Trimming cost V 1 base and J 6 bases; bases outside gene matches: 6.

This clonotype was detected many times. This chain links TRBV30 with TRBJ2-3; D assignment may be TRBD1 or TRBD2 (5 bases each). CDR1 is GTSNPN and CDR2 is SVGIG in the germline V gene (reference sequence). The germline V and J ends were trimmed by 1 base and 0 bases, with 5 bases remaining between them. This CDR3 contains 13 residues. CDR3 sequence: CAWSGGSTDTQYF. Written as DNA, the CDR3 is TGTGCCTGGAGTGGGGGGAGCACAGATACGCAGTATTTT.

CDR3 sequence: CASSVGHRLTQETQYF. The CDR3 DNA sequence: TGTGCCAGCAGCGTAGGTCACAGGCTAACACAAGAGACCCAGTACTTC. The chain is built from TRBV9 and TRBJ2-5, with D maybe TRBD1 (5 bases). V was cut by 0 bases and J by 2 bases, with 14 bases left in between. Germline V CDR1 and CDR2: SGDLS, YYNGEE. The CDR3 totals 16 residues. Supplemented by reference TRBV9 and TRBJ2-5, the full variable domain reads DSGVTQTPKHLITATGQRVTLRCSPRSGDLSVYWYQQSLDQGLQFLIQYYNGEERAKGNILERFSAQQFPDLHSELNLSSLELGDSALYFCASSVGHRLTQETQYFGPGTRLLVL.

The chain is built from TRBV28 and TRBJ1-2; D unresolved. The V and J ends lost 1 base and 4 bases respectively, with 10 bases between them. The CDR3 loop spans 14 amino acids. The V gene's germline CDR1 is MDHEN and CDR2 SYDVKM. CDR3 in amino acids: CASSLSSILYGYTF. In nucleotides, the CDR3 is TGTGCCAGCAGTTTATCTTCGATACTCTATGGCTACACCTTC.

This clonotype has ten or more counts. The DNA of the CDR3 is TGTGCCAGCAGTTTTGACTCAGGGCCGAGCACAGATACGCAGTATTTT. Its translation: CASSFDSGPSTDTQYF. The chain employs TRBV28 and TRBJ2-3; maybe TRBD1 (5 bases). Germline CDR1 and CDR2: MDHEN and SYDVKM. Trimming left V 3 bases short and J 0 bases short, with 13 bases between. The CDR3 sequence is 16 residues long.

There are many counts of this clonotype. CDR3 region: CASSLSVNNEQFF. For the CDR3, the DNA is TGTGCCAGCAGTTTATCCGTGAACAATGAGCAGTTCTTC. This chain links TRBV28 with TRBJ2-1; D gene ambiguous. V lost 1 base, J lost 5 bases, and 6 bases lay in between. The germline V gene encodes CDR1 MDHEN and CDR2 SYDVKM. This CDR3 contains 13 residues.

This clonotype was seen ten or more times. The chain carries TRBV5-4 and TRBJ1-1; D is possibly TRBD1 (6 bases). V was pared by 6 bases and J by 7 bases, with 10 bases between. Germline lookup yields CDR1 SGHNT and CDR2 YYREEE (reference sequence). This CDR3 spans 11 amino acids. In DNA, the CDR3 is TGTGCCAGCACCGGGGGCGGTGAAGCTTTCTTT. Encoded protein: CASTGGGEAFF. The full variable domain, its missing parts supplied by reference TRBV5-4 and TRBJ1-1, is ETGVTQSPTHLIKTRGQQVTLRCSSQSGHNTVSWYQQALGQGPQFIFQYYREEENGRGNFPPRFSGLQFPNYSSELNVNALELDDSALYLCASTGGGEAFFGQGTRLTVV.

The V and J genes are TRBV19 and TRBJ1-6; unclear D gene. V was cut by 5 bases and J by 7 bases, with 15 bases left in between. The CDR3 is 15 amino acids. Germline assignment: CDR1 LNHDA and CDR2 SQIVND (reference sequence). In nucleotides, the CDR3 is TGTGCCAGTAGTTCCCTTGCCGGGTACAATTCACCCCTCCACTTT. Protein product: CASSSLAGYNSPLHF.

This clonotype was found many times. The rearrangement links TRBV5-1 to TRBJ1-1; D is undetermined. Germline CDR1 is SGHRS and CDR2 is YFSETQ. The CDR3 loop spans 11 amino acids. The ends were cut back, 5 bases at V and 7 bases at J, with 9 bases in the middle. CDR3 coding DNA: TGCGCCAGCAGTTACGAGGATGAAGCTTTCTTT. Its protein product is CASSYEDEAFF.

Ten or more counts support this clonotype. The chain joins TRBV19 to TRBJ1-1; D gene unclear. Germline V gene lookup returns CDR1 LNHDA and CDR2 SQIVND (reference sequence). V was pared by 3 bases and J by 0 bases, with 5 bases between. The CDR3 is made up of 13 amino acids. DNA of the CDR3: TGTGCCAGTAGTATTGGAGTGAACACTGAAGCTTTCTTT. This sequence encodes CASSIGVNTEAFF.

The chain links TRBV12-3 or TRBV12-4 to TRBJ2-7, with D maybe TRBD1 (6 bases). The CDR3 runs 13 residues. V was shortened by 8 bases and J by 3 bases, with 14 bases between the two germline ends. This chain's CDR3 is CASGIGTFYEQYF. The CDR3 coding sequence is TGTGCCAGCGGAATAGGGACATTCTACGAGCAGTACTTC.

This clonotype showed up many times. The chain employs TRBV12-3 or TRBV12-4 and TRBJ1-5; D possibly corresponds to TRBD1 (5 bases). Trimming cost V 8 bases and J 1 base, with 12 bases left between them. This CDR3 has 14 amino acids. The CDR3 coding sequence is TGTGCCAGCCGGGTGGCAGGGAGCAATCAGCCCCAGCATTTT. This codes for CASRVAGSNQPQHF.

This clonotype was detected only a few times. A junction boundary mismatches the germline segment, possibly from a read error. The gene calls are TRBV3-1 and TRBJ1-1; the D gene is possibly TRBD1 (5 bases). Germline lookup yields CDR1 LGHDT and CDR2 YNNKEL (reference sequence). This CDR3 spans 17 amino acids. CDR3 DNA: TGTGCCAGCAACCAAGAGGAAAAGGGGCGCTGGGACACTGAAGCTTTCTTT. Amino acids: CASNQEEKGRWDTEAFF.